The 25 T cell receptor beta chains presented below share a single source sample, sequenced in a study of identical twins. TCRdb itself ran the 5' RACE reads through MiXCR, one entry per CDR3 protein. The profile covers about 720,000 distinct CDR3 sequences, with 18% appearing a single time and about an eighth taken by the ten largest. These data were also filed under a second study, of T cells expressing NK-cell markers.

The specimen sequenced was PBMCs. The source of these receptors is a woman under 30 in good health.

The V call is TRBV20-1, the J call TRBJ2-3; the D gene could be TRBD1 or TRBD2 (6 bases each). The CDR3 loop spans 11 amino acids. Trimming stripped 7 bases from V and 2 bases from J, with 7 bases between. Per the germline V gene, CDR1 is DFQATT and CDR2 is SNEGSKA (reference sequence). This CDR3 reads CSGGATDTQYF. The CDR3, as DNA: TGCAGTGGGGGGGCCACAGATACGCAGTATTTT.

This clonotype was seen more than once but under ten times. The chain combines TRBV10-3 with TRBJ2-5; 13 nucleotides line up with TRBD2. The CDR3 covers 16 residues. V gave up 3 bases and J gave up 3 bases; unmatched junction bases: 4. The germline V gene encodes CDR1 ENHRY and CDR2 SYGVKD. CDR3 sequence reads: CAISDGLAGAKETQYF. The CDR3 DNA follows: TGTGCCATCAGTGACGGACTAGCGGGGGCTAAAGAGACCCAGTACTTC.

This clonotype was counted a few times. The chain couples TRBV12-3 or TRBV12-4 to TRBJ2-7; TRBD2 matches at 10 bases. The CDR3 contains 15 residues. The junction had 6 bases not matched to a gene; V was cut back by 6 bases and J by 1 base. For the CDR3, the DNA is TGTGCCAGCAGCCGGACGACTAGCGGGTCCTACGAGCAGTACTTC. Amino acids: CASSRTTSGSYEQYF.

This chain uses TRBV11-2 with TRBJ1-5; D is unclear. The CDR3 consists of 12 residues. Trimming removed 7 bases from V and 2 bases from J, with 6 bases in between. Germline V CDR1 and CDR2: SGHAT, FQNNGV. The CDR3 bases are TGTGCCAGCAAGAGCGGCAATCAGCCCCAGCATTTT. It codes for CASKSGNQPQHF.

This clonotype was seen many times. J is TRBJ2-1 and V is TRBV6-1, with 11 nucleotides matching TRBD2. This CDR3 has 17 amino acids. CDR1 and CDR2 from the germline V gene are MNHNS and SASEGT. Trimming cost V 7 bases and J 5 bases; bases outside gene matches: 13. The chain's CDR3 is CASTSKLAGAKDNEQFF. The CDR3 coding sequence is TGTGCCAGCACCTCAAAACTAGCGGGGGCAAAGGACAATGAGCAGTTCTTC.

This clonotype was recorded many times. The rearrangement joins TRBV25-1 to TRBJ2-1, with D hard to call. Per germline, CDR1 MGHDK and CDR2 SYGVNS. Trimming shortened V by 4 bases and J by 4 bases, and 8 bases separated the two germline ends. CDR3 length: 13 residues. The CDR3 DNA reads TGTGCCAGCAGTGGGTACAGTTACAATGAGCAGTTCTTC. Translating it yields CASSGYSYNEQFF.

This clonotype was observed a handful of times. CDR3 protein: CSAKRGLSLGYEQFF. As DNA, the CDR3 is TGCAGTGCTAAGCGGGGACTCTCCCTGGGGTATGAGCAGTTCTTC. This sequence joins TRBV20-1 and TRBJ2-1; 7 bases match TRBD2. The CDR3 runs to 15 residues. V lost 4 bases to trimming and J lost 8 bases; unmatched junction nucleotides: 14. Germline V CDR1 and CDR2: DFQATT, SNEGSKA (reference sequence).

Only one count was recorded for this clonotype. This rearrangement joins TRBV6-5 to TRBJ2-7; 8 bases are a match to TRBD2. The V gene's germline CDR1 is MNHEY and CDR2 SVGAGI. The CDR3 runs 14 residues. Losses at the gene ends were 2 bases for V and 4 bases for J; bases not matched to a gene: 4. CDR3 DNA sequence: TGTGCCAGCAGTTACCGGGGGGGCTTGTACGAGCAGTACTTC. This translates into CASSYRGGLYEQYF.

This clonotype was detected a few times. The chain employs TRBV6-5 and TRBJ1-2; D remains unclear. Germline loops: CDR1 MNHEY, CDR2 SVGAGI. The CDR3 spans 16 residues. Trimming took off 2 bases at V and 0 bases at J, with 13 bases between the two ends. The CDR3 region is CASSYVSGPSNYGYTF. The CDR3 region has the DNA TGTGCCAGCAGTTACGTCTCCGGGCCCTCTAACTATGGCTACACCTTC.

This clonotype came up a few times. The genes are TRBV12-3 or TRBV12-4 and TRBJ2-7; D not certain. The V end lost 4 bases, the J end lost 2 bases, and 12 bases lay between the germline ends. The CDR3 has 14 amino acids. CDR3 sequence (DNA): TGTGCCAGCAGTTCCTCGACGGTGACCTACGAGCAGTACTTC. Amino acid sequence: CASSSSTVTYEQYF.

This clonotype has a handful of counts. The J gene is TRBJ2-2, the V gene TRBV10-3; maybe TRBD1 (5 bases). With 5 bases removed from V and 0 bases from J, the gap between germline ends came to 10 bases. This CDR3 has 15 amino acids. Germline-derived CDR1 and CDR2 are ENHRY and SYGVKD. The CDR3 loop is CAISLRGPNTGELFF. The CDR3, as DNA: TGTGCCATCAGTCTAAGGGGCCCGAACACCGGGGAGCTGTTTTTT.

The V call is TRBV7-1, the J call TRBJ1-1, with TRBD1 identical over 10 bases. TRBV7-1 qualifies as an ORF whose function is uncertain. The V gene end was trimmed by 6 bases and the J gene end by 4 bases; junction bases not matched to a gene: 5. CDR3 length: 14 residues. The DNA of the CDR3 is TGTGCCAGCAGGCCGGGACAGGGGAGCACTGAAGCTTTCTTT. Translation gives CASRPGQGSTEAFF.

This clonotype came up once. The chain joins TRBV11-2 to TRBJ2-3, with TRBD1 matching 8 bases. Germline values: CDR1 SGHAT, CDR2 FQNNGV. CDR3 length equals 15 residues. With V trimmed by 5 bases and J by 4 bases, 8 bases remained unmatched. Written as DNA, the CDR3 is TGTGCCAGCAGCCCAGACAGGGGAAAAGCAGATACGCAGTATTTT. It translates to CASSPDRGKADTQYF. The variable domain in full, completed from reference TRBV11-2 and TRBJ2-3, reads EAGVAQSPRYKIIEKRQSVAFWCNPISGHATLYWYQQILGQGPKLLIQFQNNGVVDDSQLPKDRFSAERLKGVDSTLKIQPAKLEDSAVYLCASSPDRGKADTQYFGPGTRLTVL.

V and J are TRBV9 and TRBJ2-7; D remains ambiguous. Per the germline V gene, CDR1 is SGDLS and CDR2 is YYNGEE. Trimming took 7 bases from V and 6 from J, leaving 20 bases between them. This CDR3 contains 14 residues. CDR3 residues: CASHRPTYLGEQYF. CDR3 sequence (DNA): TGTGCCAGCCATAGACCAACCTACCTGGGCGAGCAGTACTTC.

The chain uses TRBV10-2 and TRBJ2-3, with D hard to call. This CDR3 contains 11 residues. CDR1 and CDR2 (germline): WSHSY, SAAADI. V shed 7 bases and J shed 6 bases, with 8 bases lying between them. The CDR3 DNA reads as TGCGCCAGCATTGCCCGGGATACGCAGTATTTT. Protein product: CASIARDTQYF.

This chain uses TRBV3-1 with TRBJ2-7, with D perhaps matching TRBD1 or TRBD2 (5 bases each). Trimming removed 2 bases at V and 4 bases at J, with 15 bases between. The CDR3 consists of 15 residues. In germline, CDR1 is LGHDT, CDR2 YNNKEL (reference sequence). The CDR3 is CASSQSWDPSYEQYF. The CDR3, as DNA: TGTGCCAGCAGCCAAAGTTGGGACCCCTCTTACGAGCAGTACTTC.

In this sample, this clonotype turned up a few times. The chain carries TRBV11-2 and TRBJ1-2; no clear D. Trimming removed 4 bases at V and 3 bases at J, with 9 bases between. The CDR3 consists of 13 residues. Germline V gene lookup returns CDR1 SGHAT and CDR2 FQNNGV. The CDR3 spells CASSSREYYGYTF. The CDR3 bases are TGTGCCAGCAGCTCCCGGGAGTACTATGGCTACACCTTC.

The table lists this clonotype with a few counts. V is TRBV6-2 or TRBV6-3 and J is TRBJ1-1; D gene ambiguous. Germline V gene data show CDR1 as MNHEY and CDR2 as SVGEGT. The CDR3 sequence is 12 residues long. The V end was cut by 3 bases, the J end by 4 bases, with 6 bases between. The CDR3 sequence is CASSYTGTEAFF. Here the CDR3 DNA reads TGTGCCAGCAGTTATACGGGCACTGAAGCTTTCTTT.

V usage is TRBV27 and J usage is TRBJ2-3; no definite D call. The CDR3 consists of 13 residues. V was trimmed by 4 bases and J by 2 bases, leaving 7 bases between them. Per the germline V gene, CDR1 is MNHEY and CDR2 is SMNVEV (reference sequence). Written as DNA, the CDR3 is TGTGCCAGCAGTTCTCGTAACACAGATACGCAGTATTTT. Protein sequence: CASSSRNTDTQYF.

V gene TRBV5-5 combines with J gene TRBJ2-5, with D possibly matching TRBD2 (5 bases). V was shortened by 3 bases and J by 5 bases, with 14 bases between the two germline ends. This CDR3 has 14 residues. CDR1 and CDR2 from the germline V gene are SGHKS and YYEKEE (reference sequence). DNA of the CDR3: TGTGCCAGCAGCTACGGGGTAATAGTTGAGACCCAGTACTTC. It translates to CASSYGVIVETQYF.

The chain couples TRBV5-6 to TRBJ2-1; 9 bases fit TRBD1. V was clipped by 5 bases and J by 10 bases; unmatched bases: 13. Germline loops: CDR1 SGHDT, CDR2 YYEEEE. The length of the CDR3 is 15 residues. CDR3 DNA: TGTGCCAGCAGTGGAGGGACAGGGTTACCGTCCGAGCAGTTCTTC. It is translated as CASSGGTGLPSEQFF.

The CDR3 region has the DNA TGTGCCAGCAGCTTCGGGGGGGCGAGGAATACGCAGTATTTT. It encodes CASSFGGARNTQYF. The genes are TRBV7-9 and TRBJ2-3; 8 bases line up with TRBD2. V was clipped by 3 bases and J by 7 bases; unmatched bases: 6. This CDR3 spans 14 amino acids. Germline V gene sequence: CDR1 SEHNR, CDR2 FQNEAQ (reference sequence).

V and J are TRBV20-1 and TRBJ1-1, with a possible D match to TRBD1 (5 bases). CDR1 is DFQATT and CDR2 is SNEGSKA in the germline V gene (reference sequence). The ends were cut back, 2 bases at V and 0 bases at J, with 13 bases in the middle. The CDR3 runs to 15 residues. CDR3 coding DNA: TGCAGTGCTAGAAATTTCGGACATTTGAACACTGAAGCTTTCTTT. Encoded protein: CSARNFGHLNTEAFF.

This clonotype was seen a handful of times. The chain carries TRBV7-2 and TRBJ2-3; the D is unclear. The CDR3 sequence is 13 residues long. The V gene lost 3 bases and the J gene lost 6 bases, with 10 bases spanning the gap. Germline V CDR1 and CDR2: SGHTA, FQGNSA. CDR3: CASSFVAGDTQYF. CDR3 coding DNA: TGTGCCAGCAGCTTCGTAGCCGGGGATACGCAGTATTTT.

Here the CDR3 reads CASSAGLAGRGTGELFF. The CDR3, as DNA: TGCGCCAGCAGCGCTGGACTAGCGGGGAGAGGCACCGGGGAGCTGTTTTTT. This chain joins TRBV5-1 and TRBJ2-2; 12 bases align to TRBD2. V lost 4 bases, J lost 4 bases, and 8 bases stayed unmatched. Germline loops: CDR1 SGHRS, CDR2 YFSETQ. This CDR3 has 17 amino acids.